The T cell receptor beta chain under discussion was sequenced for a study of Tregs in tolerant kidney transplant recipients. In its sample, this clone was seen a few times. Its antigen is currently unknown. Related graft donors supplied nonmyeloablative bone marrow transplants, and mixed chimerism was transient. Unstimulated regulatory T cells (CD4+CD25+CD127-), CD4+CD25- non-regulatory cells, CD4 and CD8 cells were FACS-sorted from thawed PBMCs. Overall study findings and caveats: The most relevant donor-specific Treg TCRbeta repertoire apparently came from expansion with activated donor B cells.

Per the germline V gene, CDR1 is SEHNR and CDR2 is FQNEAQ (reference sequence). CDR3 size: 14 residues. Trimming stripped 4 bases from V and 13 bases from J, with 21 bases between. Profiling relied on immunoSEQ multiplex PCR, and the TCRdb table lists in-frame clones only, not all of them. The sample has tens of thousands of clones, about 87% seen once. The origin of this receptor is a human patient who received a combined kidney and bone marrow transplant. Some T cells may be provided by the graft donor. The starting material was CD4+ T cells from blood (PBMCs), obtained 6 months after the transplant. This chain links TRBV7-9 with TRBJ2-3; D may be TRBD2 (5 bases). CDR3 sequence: CASSSGQWEYLEYF. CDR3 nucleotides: TGTGCCAGCAGCTCGGGTCAATGGGAGTATTTGGAGTATTTT. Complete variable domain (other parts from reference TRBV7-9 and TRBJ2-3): DTGVSQNPRHKITKRGQNVTFRCDPISEHNRLYWYRQTLGQGPEFLTYFQNEAQLEKSRLLSDRFSAERPKGSFSTLEIQRTEQGDSAMYLCASSSGQWEYLEYFGPGTRLTVL.